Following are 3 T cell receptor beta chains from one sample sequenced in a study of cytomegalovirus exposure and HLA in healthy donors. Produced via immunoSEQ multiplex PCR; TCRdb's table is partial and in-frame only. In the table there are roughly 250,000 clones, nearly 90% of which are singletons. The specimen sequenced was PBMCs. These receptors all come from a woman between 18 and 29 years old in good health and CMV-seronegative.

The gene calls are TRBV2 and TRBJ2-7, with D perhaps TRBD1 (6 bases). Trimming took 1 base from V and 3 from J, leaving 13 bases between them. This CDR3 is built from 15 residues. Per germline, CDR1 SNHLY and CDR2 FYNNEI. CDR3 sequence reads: CASSEGQGPIYEQYF. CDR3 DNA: TGTGCCAGCAGTGAAGGGCAGGGGCCCATCTACGAGCAGTACTTC.

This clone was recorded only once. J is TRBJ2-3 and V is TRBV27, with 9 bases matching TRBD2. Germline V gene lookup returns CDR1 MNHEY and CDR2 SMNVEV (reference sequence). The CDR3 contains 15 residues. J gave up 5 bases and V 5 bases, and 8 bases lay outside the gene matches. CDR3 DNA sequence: TGTGCCAGCAGTCTAATAGCGGGGGCGATAGATACGCAGTATTTT. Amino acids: CASSLIAGAIDTQYF.

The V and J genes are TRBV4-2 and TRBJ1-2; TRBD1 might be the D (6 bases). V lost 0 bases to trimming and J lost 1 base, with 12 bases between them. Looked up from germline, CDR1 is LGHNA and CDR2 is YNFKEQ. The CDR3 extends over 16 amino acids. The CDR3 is CASSQDRDTDNYGYTF. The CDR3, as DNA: TGTGCCAGCAGCCAAGACCGGGACACAGATAACTATGGCTACACCTTC.